This T cell receptor beta chain was sequenced for a study of a mutant IDH1 vaccine in newly diagnosed glioma. Looking at the study overall: Patients, over weeks 1, 3, 5, 7, 11, 15, 19 and 23, received a total of eight vaccinations. Of the patients given treatment, approximately 60% were male and 37.5% were female, and a mean age of around 38 years was recorded.

Points on this clone: Its matching antigen is unknown.

The time point here: week 23, last vaccination. All doses held 300 ug of mutant IDH1 20-mer peptide, with topical imiquimod. There are 13 residues in the CDR3. The germline CDR1 and CDR2 sequences are LNHDA and SQIVND (reference sequence). V was trimmed by 5 bases and J by 7 bases, leaving 11 bases between them. Sequencing was performed with immunoSEQ multiplex PCR; in TCRdb, only in-frame clones are kept and a portion is missing. The sample yields roughly 38,000 clones, around 79% seen once. This material consisted of PBMCs, taken from a glioma patient whose treatment included an IDH1 peptide vaccine. The chain has TRBV19 and TRBJ2-2; D not certain. The sequence was collected from a woman aged 40 to 50 with glioma. Some clones in this sample may be carry-over from other donors' samples. In DNA form, the CDR3 reads TGTGCCAGTAGTGGTACATTGGGCGGGGAGCTGTTTTTT. It yields the protein CASSGTLGGELFF. Filled out from reference TRBV19 and TRBJ2-2, the complete variable domain reads DGGITQSPKYLFRKEGQNVTLSCEQNLNHDAMYWYRQDPGQGLRLIYYSQIVNDFQKGDIAEGYSVSREKKESFPLTVTSAQKNPTAFYLCASSGTLGGELFFGEGSRLTVL.